The rows below give T cell receptor beta chains drawn from one sample of a study of blood T cell repertoires in COVID-19. The method was immunoSEQ multiplex PCR; TCRdb's version includes in-frame clones alone and lacks a portion of them. The table shows about 110,000 clones, with approximately 90% occurring only once. The sequenced sample consisted of peripheral blood. The receptors here all came from a human donor in a cohort sampled during active COVID-19. Each CDR3 is given with its conserved first and last residue. D genes are given only for firm matches. The size field is filled for only some rows; it gives once, few, many or a size class.

v_gene	abundance	d_gene	j_gene	CDR3nt	CDR3aa
TRBV7-9	NA	NA	TRBJ1-6	TGTGCCAGCAGCCCCGGACACGACTATTCACCCCTCCACTTT	CASSPGHDYSPLHF
TRBV18	NA	NA	TRBJ2-3	TGTGCCAGCTCACCCAGGACAGCTTTCTCCACAGATACGCAGTATTTT	CASSPRTAFSTDTQYF
TRBV7-3	NA	TRBD1	TRBJ2-3	TGTGCCAGCAGTAGACAGGGGTCGAGCACAGATACGCAGTATTTT	CASSRQGSSTDTQYF
TRBV7-8	NA	TRBD1	TRBJ1-1	TGTGCCAGCAGCTATCGGCACAGGGGGCATCACACTGAAGCTTTCTTT	CASSYRHRGHHTEAFF
TRBV5-6	NA	NA	TRBJ2-3	TGTGCCAGCAGCTTGGAGGGTTTCCCCGCTAGCGAAAGCACAGATACGCAGTATTTT	CASSLEGFPASESTDTQYF
TRBV4-2	NA	TRBD1	TRBJ2-4	TGTGCCAGCAGCCAAGTGACAGGGGGGAACATTCAGTACTTC	CASSQVTGGNIQYF
TRBV3-1/TRBV3-2	NA	TRBD1	TRBJ2-1	TGTGCCAGCAGCCCCCGGGACAGCAGAATTAGCTCCTACAATGAGCAGTTCTTC	CASSPRDSRISSYNEQFF
TRBV7-9	NA	NA	TRBJ1-1	TGTGCCAGCAGCTCGACGCGGACAGTCGGATTGAACACTGAAGCTTTCTTT	CASSSTRTVGLNTEAFF
TRBV24-1	NA	TRBD2	TRBJ2-5	TGTGCCACCAGTGTGGCGGGAGGCCAAGAGACCCAGTACTTC	CATSVAGGQETQYF
TRBV6-1	NA	NA	TRBJ2-7	TGTGCCAGCAGTGACCGGGATTACTACGAGCAGTACTTC	CASSDRDYYEQYF
TRBV9	NA	NA	TRBJ2-1	TGTGCCAGCAGCGTGAATAGCGGTCGGACCTACAATGAGCAGTTCTTC	CASSVNSGRTYNEQFF
TRBV10-2	NA	TRBD2	TRBJ2-3	TGCGCCAGCAGGAAACTAGCGGGGAAGGTTCCCCGCCCAGATACGCAGTATTTT	CASRKLAGKVPRPDTQYF
TRBV2	NA	TRBD2	TRBJ2-7	TGTGCCAGCATTAGTTCAGCGGGGGGGGCCTGGGAGCAGTACTTC	CASISSAGGAWEQYF
TRBV10-3	NA	TRBD1	TRBJ2-1	TGTGCCATCGAGTCCGGGACAGGGGGCTTTGAGCAGTTCTTC	CAIESGTGGFEQFF
TRBV11-2	once	NA	TRBJ2-6	TGTGCCAGCAGCTTAGTCTCGCGGGGGCACTCTGGGGCCAACGTCCTGACTTTC	CASSLVSRGHSGANVLTF
TRBV19	NA	TRBD1	TRBJ2-7	TGTGCCAGTAGTGTATACAGGGGGGAAGACGAGCAGTACTTC	CASSVYRGEDEQYF
TRBV2	NA	NA	TRBJ2-3	TGTGCCAGCAGTGACGGGGTAGCGGCAGATACGCAGTATTTT	CASSDGVAADTQYF
TRBV5-5	NA	NA	TRBJ2-1	TGTGCCAGCAGTTACTTGCGGGGCAGCTCCTACAATGAGCAGTTCTTC	CASSYLRGSSYNEQFF
TRBV6-5	NA	TRBD1	TRBJ2-7	TGTGCCAGCAGACCACCGGGACAGGGGCTCGGAGAGCAGTACTTC	CASRPPGQGLGEQYF
TRBV19	NA	NA	TRBJ1-5	TGTGCCAGTAGTCGGGGGGGCAATCAGCCCCAGCATTTT	CASSRGGNQPQHF
TRBV7-8	NA	TRBD1	TRBJ2-2	TGTGCCAGCAGTTTACCGGGACAGGGCTTCACCGGGGAGCTGTTTTTT	CASSLPGQGFTGELFF
TRBV24-1	NA	TRBD2	TRBJ2-5	TGTGCCACCAGTGAATCCGGGACTACGCAAGAGACCCAGTACTTC	CATSESGTTQETQYF
TRBV19	once	TRBD2	TRBJ2-7	TGTGCCAGTAGTAGTAGCGGGGGGCCGCTATACTTC	CASSSSGGPLYF
TRBV5-4	NA	NA	TRBJ1-2	TGTGCCAGCAGCGTCGGGACTTACGATGGCTACACCTTC	CASSVGTYDGYTF